A single sample is the source of the 9 T cell receptor beta chains below, sequenced in a study of T cell changes during pregnancy in multiple sclerosis. The method was immunoSEQ multiplex PCR; TCRdb's version includes in-frame clones alone and lacks a portion of them. The sample yields roughly 97,000 clones, about nine tenths seen once. Source: peripheral blood, taken in the second trimester of pregnancy. The receptor source for this set is a female donor in good health, enrolled as a control in a pregnancy study.

The J gene is TRBJ1-1, the V gene TRBV7-8; the match to TRBD1 covers 12 bases. Germline lookup yields CDR1 SGHVS and CDR2 FQNEAQ. The CDR3 runs 15 residues. Unmatched junction bases numbered 6, after V lost 6 bases and J lost 4 bases. CDR3 nucleotide sequence: TGTGCCAGCAGGCGCGGGACAGGGGGCATCACTGAAGCTTTCTTT. It encodes CASRRGTGGITEAFF. Supplemented by reference TRBV7-8 and TRBJ1-1, the full variable domain reads GAGVSQSPRYKVAKRGQDVALRCDPISGHVSLFWYQQALGQGPEFLTYFQNEAQLDKSGLPSDRFFAERPEGSVSTLKIQRTQQEDSAVYLCASRRGTGGITEAFFGQGTRLTVV.

The rearrangement joins TRBV7-8 to TRBJ1-5; possibly TRBD1 for D (5 bases). The CDR3 covers 14 residues. Looked up from germline, CDR1 is SGHVS and CDR2 is FQNEAQ. Trimming pared 1 base from V and 4 bases from J, leaving 8 bases between. CDR3 DNA: TGTGCCAGCAGCTTAGAGGAGGGGAATCAGCCCCAGCATTTT. Its protein product is CASSLEEGNQPQHF.

The chain employs TRBV5-6 and TRBJ2-4, with D unresolved. This CDR3 comprises 11 residues. Per germline, CDR1 SGHDT and CDR2 YYEEEE. Trimming stripped 4 bases from V and 14 bases from J, with 13 bases between. This chain's CDR3 is CASSSSRVEYF. The CDR3 DNA follows: TGTGCCAGCAGCAGCTCCCGAGTAGAGTACTTC.

Only one count was recorded for this clone. The V and J genes are TRBV5-1 and TRBJ1-5; 7 positions agree with TRBD1. Germline assignment: CDR1 SGHRS and CDR2 YFSETQ. Trimming removed 4 bases from V and 2 bases from J; junction bases left unmatched: 3. The CDR3 has 14 residues. CDR3 sequence: CASSHGTGNQPQHF. The CDR3 coding sequence is TGCGCCAGCAGCCACGGGACAGGCAATCAGCCCCAGCATTTT. Drawing the rest from reference TRBV5-1 and TRBJ1-5, the complete variable domain is KAGVTQTPRYLIKTRGQQVTLSCSPISGHRSVSWYQQTPGQGLQFLFEYFSETQRNKGNFPGRFSGRQFSNSRSEMNVSTLELGDSALYLCASSHGTGNQPQHFGDGTRLSIL.

The J gene is TRBJ2-1, the V gene TRBV4-2; the match to TRBD1 covers 10 bases. Per the germline V gene, CDR1 is LGHNA and CDR2 is YNFKEQ. The CDR3 has 15 amino acids. J was trimmed by 7 bases and V by 5 bases; bases with no gene match: 8. The CDR3 nucleotides are TGTGCCAGCAGCTCCGGGACAGGGGTTTCAAATGAGCAGTTCTTC. Protein: CASSSGTGVSNEQFF.

V is TRBV2 and J is TRBJ1-2; TRBD1 matches at 9 bases. The V segment lost 6 bases and the J segment 5 bases; nucleotides outside the gene matches: 4. CDR1 and CDR2 from the germline V gene are SNHLY and FYNNEI. There are 13 residues in the CDR3. In DNA, the CDR3 is TGTGCCAGCAGGGGGACAGGGCTGTATGGCTACACCTTC. Its translation is CASRGTGLYGYTF. Based on the CDR3 plus reference TRBV2 and TRBJ1-2, the full variable domain is EPEVTQTPSHQVTQMGQEVILRCVPISNHLYFYWYRQILGQKVEFLVSFYNNEISEKSEIFDDQFSVERPDGSNFTLKIRSTKLEDSAMYFCASRGTGLYGYTFGSGTRLTVV.

This chain uses TRBV4-2 with TRBJ1-4; TRBD1 might be the D (5 bases). Germline-derived CDR1 and CDR2 are LGHNA and YNFKEQ. V dropped 4 bases and J dropped 4 bases, with 13 bases sitting between them. This CDR3 region has 15 residues. The CDR3 protein is CASSPRNRNNEKLFF. The CDR3 region has the DNA TGTGCCAGCAGCCCCCGGAACAGGAATAATGAAAAACTGTTTTTT.

The V gene is TRBV5-1, the J gene TRBJ2-3; 7 bases line up with TRBD1. Losses at the gene ends were 2 bases for V and 1 base for J; bases not matched to a gene: 7. Per the germline V gene, CDR1 is SGHRS and CDR2 is YFSETQ. The CDR3 extends over 16 amino acids. This chain's CDR3 is CASSFTGAGGTDTQYF. As DNA, the CDR3 is TGCGCCAGCAGCTTCACAGGGGCAGGGGGCACAGATACGCAGTATTTT.

The rearrangement joins TRBV28 to TRBJ1-5, with 7 bases lining up with TRBD1. CDR1 MDHEN and CDR2 SYDVKM come from the germline V gene. CDR3 length: 15 amino acids. After removal of 8 bases from V and 6 bases from J, the junction contained 13 bases not matched to a gene. In DNA form, the CDR3 reads TGTGCCAGCGTCGGCTTACCGACAGGGCCTCAGCCCCAGCATTTT. As protein: CASVGLPTGPQPQHF.